This TCR beta chain was recovered during a study of cytomegalovirus exposure and HLA in healthy donors. Study-wide points: Accurate prediction of most subjects' HLA-A and HLA-B alleles from TCR beta sequences was reported.

The CDR3 is 15 residues long. Germline-derived CDR1 and CDR2 are LNHNV and YYDKDF (reference sequence). V trimming: 6 bases; J trimming: 5 bases; junction bases outside the gene matches: 3. This clone was found a few times. The antigen remains unidentified. The PCR used 60 Vbeta and 13 Jbeta primers. The repertoire was sequenced with immunoSEQ multiplex PCR; TCRdb's copy has only in-frame clones and lacks some. Of 120,000 or so clones in the sample, 80% are singletons; the top ten hold more than 7%. The chain has TRBV15 and TRBJ2-1; the match to TRBD2 covers 14 bases. The material sequenced was PBMCs. The receptor was derived from a female donor in good health and CMV-seropositive. The CDR3 DNA reads TGTGCCACCAGAACGGGACTAGCGGGGGACAATGAGCAGTTCTTC. Its protein product is CATRTGLAGDNEQFF.